These 21 T cell receptor beta chains were all obtained from the same sample, sequenced in a study of blood T cell repertoires in COVID-19 (dated by TCRdb to the early 2020s). Libraries were constructed by the immunoSEQ multiplex PCR assay. The clones in this table, taken by TCRdb from immuneACCESS, are in-frame only. Not every clone is retained; where verified, under half of the shortfall comes from an unresolved V gene, and the cause of the rest is unknown. This sample comprises more than 200,000 clones, around 90% of them detected only once. Around 5% of the sample rests with the top ten. What was sequenced was peripheral blood. These receptors originate from a woman in her sixties or seventies with COVID-19, enrolled during active disease.

This clone was seen once. The V and J genes are TRBV12-3 or TRBV12-4 and TRBJ1-2; TRBD1 matches at 7 bases. V lost 6 bases to trimming and J lost 4 bases; unmatched junction nucleotides: 2. This CDR3 region has 12 residues. The CDR3 loop reads CASSTGAYGYTF. CDR3 nucleotide sequence: TGTGCCAGCAGCACAGGGGCCTATGGCTACACCTTC.

The chain recombines TRBV19 with TRBJ2-6; 7 bases are a match to TRBD2. The CDR3 has 15 amino acids. Unmatched junction bases numbered 3, after V lost 5 bases and J lost 2 bases. Looked up from germline, CDR1 is LNHDA and CDR2 is SQIVND (reference sequence). CDR3 sequence reads: CASSGGGTGANVLTF. The CDR3 bases are TGTGCCAGTAGTGGGGGGGGTACTGGGGCCAACGTCCTGACTTTC.

The rearrangement links TRBV18 to TRBJ2-1, with 9 bases that match TRBD2. With 6 bases clipped from V and 5 bases from J, the junction kept 8 bases outside the gene matches. This CDR3 is 15 amino acids long. CDR1 is KGHSH and CDR2 is LQKENI in the germline V gene. The CDR3 DNA follows: TGTGCCAGCTCCCTGGCTAGCGGGATACACAATGAGCAGTTCTTC. Amino acid sequence: CASSLASGIHNEQFF.

V usage is TRBV5-1 and J usage is TRBJ2-7, with 12 bases lining up with TRBD2. The germline V gene has CDR1 SGHRS and CDR2 YFSETQ. The CDR3 is 15 amino acids. V lost 3 bases to trimming and J lost 5 bases; unmatched junction nucleotides: 6. In DNA, the CDR3 is TGCGCCAGCAGCTCCAGACTAGCGGGAGCCCACGAGCAGTACTTC. Amino acids: CASSSRLAGAHEQYF.

V usage is TRBV24-1 and J usage is TRBJ2-7; D may be TRBD1 (7 bases). This CDR3 is built from 15 residues. Per the germline V gene, CDR1 is KGHDR and CDR2 is SFDVKD. V gave up 5 bases and J gave up 2 bases, with 15 bases separating them. CDR3 sequence: CATSVGGGNTYEQYF. The CDR3 region has the DNA TGTGCCACCAGTGTCGGAGGGGGCAACACCTACGAGCAGTACTTC.

The V gene is TRBV11-2, the J gene TRBJ2-7, with 7 bases that match TRBD1. The J segment lost 5 bases and the V segment lost 5 bases, leaving 12 bases of the junction unmatched. The CDR3 covers 15 residues. CDR1 and CDR2 from the germline V gene are SGHAT and FQNNGV. This CDR3 is CASSRRQGTIHEQYF. In DNA, the CDR3 is TGTGCCAGCAGCCGTCGACAGGGTACGATTCACGAGCAGTACTTC.

This sequence joins TRBV7-9 and TRBJ2-2; the D gene is possibly TRBD2 (5 bases). Germline V lookup: CDR1 SEHNR, CDR2 FQNEAQ (reference sequence). The CDR3 is made up of 16 amino acids. Deletions cut 5 bases from V and 3 bases from J, with 16 bases between. The CDR3 loop reads CASSRRLVLDTGELFF. Written as DNA, the CDR3 is TGTGCCAGCAGCAGGCGACTCGTACTAGACACCGGGGAGCTGTTTTTT.

The chain employs TRBV5-6 and TRBJ2-2, with D maybe TRBD2 (6 bases). CDR3 length: 15 residues. Trimming stripped 2 bases from V and 4 bases from J, with 12 bases between. The germline V gene encodes CDR1 SGHDT and CDR2 YYEEEE. The CDR3 here is CASSFASASTGELFF. DNA of the CDR3: TGTGCCAGCAGCTTCGCTAGCGCCTCCACCGGGGAGCTGTTTTTT.

This chain connects TRBV6-2 or TRBV6-3 to TRBJ1-1, with a tentative D call TRBD1 (5 bases). CDR3 length equals 13 residues. Per the germline V gene, CDR1 is MNHEY and CDR2 is SVGEGT. V was trimmed by 0 bases and J by 10 bases, leaving 12 bases between them. This CDR3 is CASSYSWGAVAFF. CDR3 sequence (DNA): TGTGCCAGCAGTTACTCGTGGGGCGCGGTAGCTTTCTTT.

The V and J genes are TRBV5-1 and TRBJ2-5, with 9 bases matching TRBD1. V trimming: 4 bases; J trimming: 7 bases; junction bases outside the gene matches: 8. Germline-derived CDR1 and CDR2 are SGHRS and YFSETQ. This CDR3 has 14 residues. For the CDR3, the DNA is TGCGCCAGCAGCGAACCGGGACAGGGTGTGACCCAGTACTTC. Its translation: CASSEPGQGVTQYF.

The chain uses TRBV7-2 and TRBJ2-2, with no clear D. Germline V lookup: CDR1 SGHTA, CDR2 FQGNSA. CDR3 length equals 14 residues. Trimming removed 3 bases from V and 0 bases from J, with 5 bases in between. In nucleotides, the CDR3 is TGTGCCAGCAGCTTCGGAGCGAACACCGGGGAGCTGTTTTTT. As protein: CASSFGANTGELFF.

This CDR3 reads CASSAESASTDTQYF. In DNA form, the CDR3 reads TGTGCCAGCAGCGCGGAGTCCGCCAGCACAGATACGCAGTATTTT. The chain carries TRBV6-5 and TRBJ2-3; D not resolved. In germline, CDR1 is MNHEY, CDR2 SVGAGI. The CDR3 consists of 15 residues. V was clipped by 6 bases and J by 0 bases, with 13 bases between them.

This clone was observed a few times. This chain uses TRBV30 with TRBJ2-7, with 10 bases that match TRBD2. The CDR3 is made up of 15 amino acids. The J segment lost 7 bases and the V segment lost 4 bases, leaving 13 bases of the junction unmatched. Per the germline V gene, CDR1 is GTSNPN and CDR2 is SVGIG (reference sequence). CDR3 region: CAWNFRTSGITEQYF. DNA for the CDR3: TGTGCCTGGAATTTCCGAACTAGCGGGATTACGGAGCAGTACTTC.

The chain combines TRBV28 with TRBJ1-2; D ambiguous. CDR1 is MDHEN and CDR2 is SYDVKM in the germline V gene. V was shortened by 2 bases and J by 6 bases, with 4 bases between the two germline ends. The CDR3 covers 11 residues. Here the CDR3 reads CASSLIDGYTF. Written as DNA, the CDR3 is TGTGCCAGCAGTTTAATAGATGGCTACACCTTC.

This clone has only one observation. This rearrangement joins TRBV18 to TRBJ2-5; D is ambiguous. Germline V CDR1 and CDR2: KGHSH, LQKENI. The CDR3 sequence is 13 residues long. The V gene lost 5 bases and the J gene lost 5 bases, with 12 bases spanning the gap. Here the CDR3 DNA reads TGTGCCAGCTCAAGAACAGCCAGGGAGACCCAGTACTTC. Its translation is CASSRTARETQYF. Complete variable domain (other parts from reference TRBV18 and TRBJ2-5): NAGVMQNPRHLVRRRGQEARLRCSPMKGHSHVYWYRQLPEEGLKFMVYLQKENIIDESGMPKERFSAEFPKEGPSILRIQQVVRGDSAAYFCASSRTARETQYFGPGTRLLVL.

CDR3 bases: TGTGCCAGCAGTTTATCAGGATCTAAGGATCAGCCCCAGCATTTT. It encodes CASSLSGSKDQPQHF. J is TRBJ1-5 and V is TRBV28, with D unresolved. The CDR3 loop spans 15 amino acids. Germline loops: CDR1 MDHEN, CDR2 SYDVKM. The germline V and J ends were trimmed by 1 base and 5 bases, with 12 bases remaining between them.

This sequence joins TRBV12-3 or TRBV12-4 and TRBJ2-7; no reliable D call. V was pared by 5 bases and J by 2 bases, with 4 bases between. CDR3 length: 11 residues. The CDR3, as DNA: TGTGCCAGCAGTCCCACCTACGAGCAGTACTTC. Its protein is CASSPTYEQYF.

The V and J genes are TRBV28 and TRBJ2-3; no definite D call. This CDR3 is 12 amino acids long. Trimming took off 4 bases at V and 8 bases at J, with 10 bases between the two ends. CDR1 is MDHEN and CDR2 is SYDVKM in the germline V gene. This CDR3 is CASSSARLTQYF. The CDR3 DNA reads as TGTGCCAGCAGTTCGGCCAGGCTTACGCAGTATTTT. Drawing the rest from reference TRBV28 and TRBJ2-3, the complete variable domain is DVKVTQSSRYLVKRTGEKVFLECVQDMDHENMFWYRQDPGLGLRLIYFSYDVKMKEKGDIPEGYSVSREKKERFSLILESASTNQTSMYLCASSSARLTQYFGPGTRLTVL.

The J gene is TRBJ2-2, the V gene TRBV6-6; 8 positions match TRBD2. This CDR3 contains 15 residues. Germline V gene lookup returns CDR1 MNHNY and CDR2 SVGAGI (reference sequence). V lost 2 bases and J lost 3; bases outside the gene matches: 2. The CDR3 region is CASSYRRGDTGELFF. The CDR3 DNA reads TGTGCCAGCAGTTACAGGCGGGGGGACACCGGGGAGCTGTTTTTT.

The chain employs TRBV30 and TRBJ2-6, with 7 bases fitting TRBD1. CDR3 length: 15 residues. Trimming took 7 bases from V and 6 from J; bases not matched to a gene: 12. Germline lookup yields CDR1 GTSNPN and CDR2 SVGIG (reference sequence). In DNA form, the CDR3 reads TGTGCCTTACAGGGGTCCTCATATGTGGCCAACGTCCTGACTTTC. It is translated as CALQGSSYVANVLTF.

CDR3 nucleotide sequence: TGTGCCAGCAGCTTACCCCGGGACAGGGGGGCCGGGGAGCTGTTTTTT. As protein: CASSLPRDRGAGELFF. The rearrangement links TRBV7-6 to TRBJ2-2, with 11 bases fitting TRBD1. After removal of 2 bases from V and 6 bases from J, the junction contained 5 bases not matched to a gene. The CDR3 covers 16 residues. Germline loops: CDR1 SGHVS, CDR2 FNYEAQ.